The 22 T cell receptor beta chains listed next were all sequenced from one sample in a study of radiation and T cells in renal cell carcinoma. TCRdb keeps only in-frame clones here, not all; method: immunoSEQ multiplex PCR. The sample consists of about 16,000 clones, less than 65% of them appearing once. Regarding treatment: treatment-naive control, cytoreductive nephrectomy. The material was tumor tissue, obtained from a patient whose treatment was nephrectomy without radiotherapy. The source is a man in his 60s with renal cell carcinoma.

The chain couples TRBV5-1 to TRBJ1-3; no clear D. Germline V gives CDR1 SGHRS, CDR2 YFSETQ. The germline V and J ends were trimmed by 0 bases and 0 bases, with 7 bases remaining between them. There are 15 residues in the CDR3. CDR3 region: CASSLDGSSGNTIYF. The CDR3 coding sequence is TGCGCCAGCAGCTTGGACGGTTCCTCTGGAAACACCATATATTTT. The full variable domain, its missing parts supplied by reference TRBV5-1 and TRBJ1-3, is KAGVTQTPRYLIKTRGQQVTLSCSPISGHRSVSWYQQTPGQGLQFLFEYFSETQRNKGNFPGRFSGRQFSNSRSEMNVSTLELGDSALYLCASSLDGSSGNTIYFGEGSWLTVV.

This chain uses TRBV5-4 with TRBJ2-7; TRBD2 might be the D (5 bases). CDR3 size: 15 residues. Per germline, CDR1 SGHNT and CDR2 YYREEE (reference sequence). V dropped 1 base and J dropped 0 bases, with 11 bases sitting between them. CDR3 sequence: CASSLWRATSYEQYF. The CDR3 coding sequence is TGTGCCAGCAGCTTGTGGCGGGCCACCTCCTACGAGCAGTACTTC.

The rearrangement links TRBV7-9 to TRBJ1-1, with 7 bases aligning to TRBD1. The CDR3 extends over 15 amino acids. The V gene's germline CDR1 is SEHNR and CDR2 FQNEAQ (reference sequence). V shed 5 bases, J shed 3 bases, and the junction held 9 bases outside the gene matches. CDR3 residues: CASSERRGRDTEAFF. The CDR3, as DNA: TGTGCCAGCAGCGAACGAAGGGGGCGCGACACTGAAGCTTTCTTT. The full variable domain, rest sourced from reference TRBV7-9 and TRBJ1-1, is DTGVSQNPRHKITKRGQNVTFRCDPISEHNRLYWYRQTLGQGPEFLTYFQNEAQLEKSRLLSDRFSAERPKGSFSTLEIQRTEQGDSAMYLCASSERRGRDTEAFFGQGTRLTVV.

The chain uses TRBV9 and TRBJ2-2; D may be TRBD1 (5 bases). The ends were cut back, 0 bases at V and 5 bases at J, with 5 bases in the middle. CDR3 length: 13 amino acids. Germline V lookup: CDR1 SGDLS, CDR2 YYNGEE. CDR3 amino acids: CASSVEGTGELFF. DNA of the CDR3: TGTGCCAGCAGCGTAGAGGGGACCGGGGAGCTGTTTTTT.

The sample holds a few counts of this clone. The chain is built from TRBV11-2 and TRBJ1-3; D gene ambiguous. This CDR3 has 14 amino acids. Germline values: CDR1 SGHAT, CDR2 FQNNGV. Trimming removed 4 bases from V and 2 bases from J, with 9 bases in between. The CDR3 region has the DNA TGTGCCAGCAGCTGGATTTCGGCTGGAAACACCATATATTTT. Its translation: CASSWISAGNTIYF.

This chain links TRBV9 with TRBJ2-4; D is undetermined. V was pared by 4 bases and J by 6 bases, with 11 bases between. The CDR3 covers 13 residues. Germline V gives CDR1 SGDLS, CDR2 YYNGEE. DNA of the CDR3: TGTGCCAGCAGCCCGAGTCTCGGAAACATTCAGTACTTC. Protein sequence: CASSPSLGNIQYF. The full variable domain, completed using reference TRBV9 and TRBJ2-4, is DSGVTQTPKHLITATGQRVTLRCSPRSGDLSVYWYQQSLDQGLQFLIQYYNGEERAKGNILERFSAQQFPDLHSELNLSSLELGDSALYFCASSPSLGNIQYFGAGTRLSVL.

This clone was counted between two and nine times. The V and J genes are TRBV6-1 and TRBJ1-1; 7 bases fit TRBD1. The CDR3 extends over 15 amino acids. Germline V gives CDR1 MNHNS, CDR2 SASEGT. V was clipped by 5 bases and J by 1 base; unmatched bases: 7. The CDR3 spells CASSTTGLGNTEAFF. The CDR3 DNA sequence: TGTGCCAGCAGTACGACAGGGTTAGGGAACACTGAAGCTTTCTTT.

V and J are TRBV6-5 and TRBJ1-2, with 7 bases identical to TRBD1. The CDR3 is made up of 15 amino acids. J lost 1 base, V lost 6 bases, and 8 bases had no gene match. Germline values: CDR1 MNHEY, CDR2 SVGAGI. The CDR3: CASSPSGQLNYGYTF. The DNA for the CDR3 is TGTGCCAGCAGCCCCTCGGGACAGCTTAACTATGGCTACACCTTC.

This clone was seen more than once but under ten times. DNA of the CDR3: TGTGCCAGCTCACCCATATTACAGGGTGCGAACACTGAAGCTTTCTTT. Translation: CASSPILQGANTEAFF. The V and J genes are TRBV18 and TRBJ1-1; tentative D call: TRBD1 (6 bases). There are 16 residues in the CDR3. Germline CDR1 is KGHSH and CDR2 is LQKENI. V was clipped by 3 bases and J by 1 base, with 15 bases between them.

This chain joins TRBV2 and TRBJ2-7, with D possibly being TRBD1 (6 bases). V was trimmed by 7 bases and J by 3 bases, leaving 10 bases between them. CDR3 length equals 12 residues. The V gene's germline CDR1 is SNHLY and CDR2 FYNNEI. The CDR3 loop is CASNGQFYEQYF. Written as DNA, the CDR3 is TGTGCCAGCAATGGACAGTTCTACGAGCAGTACTTC. The full variable domain, with the rest looked up from reference TRBV2 and TRBJ2-7, is EPEVTQTPSHQVTQMGQEVILRCVPISNHLYFYWYRQILGQKVEFLVSFYNNEISEKSEIFDDQFSVERPDGSNFTLKIRSTKLEDSAMYFCASNGQFYEQYFGPGTRLTVT.

The V call is TRBV15, the J call TRBJ2-1, with D unclear. The V end was cut by 5 bases, the J end by 6 bases, with 11 bases between. The CDR3 extends over 13 amino acids. Germline lookup yields CDR1 LNHNV and CDR2 YYDKDF (reference sequence). This CDR3 is CATSPLLGNEQFF. The DNA for the CDR3 is TGTGCCACCAGCCCCCTTTTGGGCAATGAGCAGTTCTTC.

A few counts support this clone. The chain links TRBV28 to TRBJ2-7, with 10 nucleotides matching TRBD2. J lost 4 bases, V lost 6 bases, and 6 bases had no gene match. This CDR3 is 14 amino acids long. Germline CDR1 is MDHEN and CDR2 is SYDVKM. The DNA for the CDR3 is TGTGCCAGCAGGGAGACTAGCGGGTTGTACGAGCAGTACTTC. Residues: CASRETSGLYEQYF.

This chain links TRBV10-3 with TRBJ2-1; 13 bases match TRBD2. The CDR3 covers 19 residues. Germline CDR1 is ENHRY and CDR2 is SYGVKD. J lost 4 bases, V lost 5 bases, and 14 bases had no gene match. The chain's CDR3 is CAISSLAGGVNRAYNEQFF. The CDR3, as DNA: TGTGCCATCAGTTCACTAGCGGGGGGGGTTAATCGGGCTTACAATGAGCAGTTCTTC.

The J gene is TRBJ2-1, the V gene TRBV5-1; 13 bases agree with TRBD2. This CDR3 is built from 18 residues. With V trimmed by 0 bases and J by 7 bases, 10 bases remained unmatched. Per germline, CDR1 SGHRS and CDR2 YFSETQ. The CDR3 protein is CASSLELAGGPTANEQFF. CDR3 nucleotides: TGCGCCAGCAGCTTGGAACTAGCGGGAGGGCCTACGGCAAATGAGCAGTTCTTC.

V gene TRBV27 combines with J gene TRBJ2-7; 7 bases map to TRBD2. The CDR3 is 13 amino acids. J lost 3 bases, V lost 6 bases, and 5 bases had no gene match. CDR1 MNHEY and CDR2 SMNVEV come from the germline V gene (reference sequence). CDR3 region: CASRVGGGYEQYF. The CDR3 coding sequence is TGTGCCAGCAGGGTTGGGGGGGGCTACGAGCAGTACTTC.

The V call is TRBV2, the J call TRBJ2-1; the D is unclear. The CDR3 is 11 amino acids. V was shortened by 8 bases and J by 4 bases, with 6 bases between the two germline ends. CDR1 is SNHLY, CDR2 FYNNEI, per germline. This CDR3 is CASGAYNEQFF. The CDR3 DNA is TGTGCCAGCGGAGCGTACAATGAGCAGTTCTTC.

This chain joins TRBV4-1 and TRBJ2-1; TRBD2 matches at 14 bases. This CDR3 is 18 amino acids long. CDR1 is MGHRA, CDR2 YSYEKL, per germline. V lost 4 bases and J lost 1; bases outside the gene matches: 6. CDR3 coding DNA: TGCGCCAGCAGCCCTAGAGGGACTAGCGGGGGTTCCTACAATGAGCAGTTCTTC. It codes for CASSPRGTSGGSYNEQFF.

The chain recombines TRBV15 with TRBJ2-7; 7 positions match TRBD1. Unmatched junction bases numbered 3, after V lost 4 bases and J lost 3 bases. The CDR3 length is 13 residues. Germline V lookup: CDR1 LNHNV, CDR2 YYDKDF (reference sequence). The CDR3 is CATSKGGGYEQYF. CDR3 DNA sequence: TGTGCCACCAGCAAAGGGGGCGGCTACGAGCAGTACTTC.

The V call is TRBV5-6, the J call TRBJ2-7; 9 bases are a match to TRBD2. This CDR3 is built from 15 residues. Per the germline V gene, CDR1 is SGHDT and CDR2 is YYEEEE. The junction had 7 bases not matched to a gene; V was cut back by 0 bases and J by 6 bases. The CDR3 region has the DNA TGTGCCAGCAGCTTGGGGGCAGCGGGGGGCGCCGAGCAGTACTTC. Its translation is CASSLGAAGGAEQYF.

V gene TRBV27 combines with J gene TRBJ1-1, with D possibly matching TRBD1 (6 bases). CDR3 size: 15 residues. V was trimmed by 1 base and J by 4 bases, leaving 13 bases between them. CDR1 is MNHEY and CDR2 is SMNVEV in the germline V gene (reference sequence). The CDR3 loop reads CASSLLTGRGTEAFF. Here the CDR3 DNA reads TGTGCCAGCAGTTTATTGACAGGACGGGGCACTGAAGCTTTCTTT.

The chain carries TRBV18 and TRBJ2-3; 7 bases align to TRBD1. Trimming cost V 0 bases and J 2 bases; bases outside gene matches: 8. This CDR3 contains 17 residues. The germline V gene has CDR1 KGHSH and CDR2 LQKENI. CDR3 in DNA: TGTGCCAGCTCACCACCTGTTGGGGACAGAGACACAGATACGCAGTATTTT. This translates into CASSPPVGDRDTDTQYF.

This clone has just a few counts. The chain employs TRBV2 and TRBJ1-3, with unresolved D. The CDR3 contains 13 residues. Per germline, CDR1 SNHLY and CDR2 FYNNEI. V shed 4 bases and J shed 4 bases, with 8 bases lying between them. CDR3: CASSVNSGNTIYF. CDR3 nucleotide sequence: TGTGCCAGCAGTGTCAATTCCGGAAACACCATATATTTT.